Following are 4 T cell receptor beta chains from one sample sequenced in a study of cytomegalovirus exposure and HLA in healthy donors. TCRdb keeps only in-frame clones here, not all; method: immunoSEQ multiplex PCR. The table shows roughly 170,000 clones, with 80% to 85% occurring only once. The material sequenced was PBMCs. Receptors originate from a woman aged 18-29 years in good health and CMV-seropositive.

The rearrangement joins TRBV19 to TRBJ1-3; perhaps TRBD1 as D (5 bases). This CDR3 contains 11 residues. Germline V gene data show CDR1 as LNHDA and CDR2 as SQIVND (reference sequence). The germline V and J ends were trimmed by 9 bases and 13 bases, with 16 bases remaining between them. CDR3 sequence reads: CASRYLRGIYF. DNA of the CDR3: TGTGCCAGCCGATACCTCCGGGGGATATATTTT.

The chain couples TRBV10-3 to TRBJ2-5; TRBD1 might be the D (6 bases). Looked up from germline, CDR1 is ENHRY and CDR2 is SYGVKD. The CDR3 contains 13 residues. With 4 bases removed from V and 2 bases from J, the gap between germline ends came to 8 bases. CDR3 region: CAISGTDQETQYF. Written as DNA, the CDR3 is TGTGCCATCAGTGGGACAGATCAAGAGACCCAGTACTTC.

V and J are TRBV5-1 and TRBJ2-7; 9 bases align to TRBD1. The V segment lost 3 bases and the J segment 13 bases; nucleotides outside the gene matches: 11. This CDR3 is 13 amino acids long. In germline, CDR1 is SGHRS, CDR2 YFSETQ. Here the CDR3 DNA reads TGCGCCAGCAGCTCGGACAGGGGCAAAAATCAATACTTC. Encoded protein: CASSSDRGKNQYF.

The chain carries TRBV7-8 and TRBJ1-5, with D hard to call. This CDR3 spans 13 amino acids. Trimming removed 1 base from V and 7 bases from J, with 8 bases in between. Looked up from germline, CDR1 is SGHVS and CDR2 is FQNEAQ. CDR3 sequence reads: CASSLGKRQPQHF. The CDR3 coding sequence is TGTGCCAGCAGCTTAGGGAAGCGGCAGCCCCAGCATTTT.